Detailed here is one T cell receptor beta chain. Its target is unknown. The data belong to a study of post-analysis software for immune sequencing data. General study points: The study found TRBV5-6, TRBV5-1 and TRBV20-1 among a few TRBV segments more frequent in patients than controls.

Incorporated into the TCR beta cDNA libraries were unique molecular identifiers, which served to reduce PCR and sequencing biases. TCRdb processed the PCR reads anew with MiXCR; each CDR3 protein has one entry. The sample holds 500,000 to 600,000 distinct CDR3 sequences, about 40% seen once. CDR3 length equals 11 residues. CDR1 and CDR2 from the germline V gene are DFQATT and SNEGSKA (reference sequence). With 4 bases removed from V and 1 base from J, the gap between germline ends came to 4 bases. This TCR came from a girl aged 10-17 years with multiple sclerosis. The chain is built from TRBV20-1 and TRBJ1-1; the D is unclear. The sample was blood. The chain's CDR3 is CSATRNTEAFF. In DNA form, the CDR3 reads TGCAGTGCTACCAGGAACACTGAAGCTTTCTTT.